This T cell receptor beta chain was retrieved from a study of blood T cell repertoires in COVID-19. As for the study in general: The United States, Italy and Spain provided the acute and convalescent COVID-19 samples.

As handled by the study authors: Estimation of nucleated cell counts relied on the amplification of reference gene primers. Assay: immunoSEQ multiplex PCR; the TCRdb copy retains only in-frame clones and omits some. The V and J calls and the clone size are those of that table, but D and trimming were determined from the DNA. The sample lists 110,000 or so clones, around 84% occurring once. Germline loops: CDR1 KGHSH, CDR2 LQKENI. The CDR3 consists of 15 residues. V lost 0 bases and J lost 3, with 11 bases in between. The chain recombines TRBV18 with TRBJ1-1; possible D gene TRBD1, 5 bases. Sequencing used peripheral blood. This TCR was sampled from a woman aged 35 to 49 with acute or convalescent COVID-19. The CDR3 DNA reads as TGTGCCAGCTCACCACCCCATGGGGCGGACACTGAAGCTTTCTTT. Translated, it gives CASSPPHGADTEAFF.